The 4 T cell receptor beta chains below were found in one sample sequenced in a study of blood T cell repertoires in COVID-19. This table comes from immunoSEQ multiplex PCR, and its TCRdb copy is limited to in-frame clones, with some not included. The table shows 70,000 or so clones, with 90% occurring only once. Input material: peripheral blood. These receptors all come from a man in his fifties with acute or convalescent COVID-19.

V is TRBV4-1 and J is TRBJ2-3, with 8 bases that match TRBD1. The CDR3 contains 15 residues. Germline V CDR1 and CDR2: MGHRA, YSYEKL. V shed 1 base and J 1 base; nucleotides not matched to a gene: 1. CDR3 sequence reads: CASSQGQGRTDTQYF. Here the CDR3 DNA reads TGCGCCAGCAGCCAAGGACAGGGGCGCACAGATACGCAGTATTTT.

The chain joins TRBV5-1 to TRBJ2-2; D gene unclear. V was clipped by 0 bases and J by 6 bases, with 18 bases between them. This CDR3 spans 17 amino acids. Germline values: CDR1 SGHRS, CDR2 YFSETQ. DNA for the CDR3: TGCGCCAGCAGCTTGGGCCTAGATAAATTTGGTGCCGGGGAGCTGTTTTTT. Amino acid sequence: CASSLGLDKFGAGELFF.

The CDR3 nucleotides read TGCGCCAGCAGACGACTTGACGACTCTGGAAACACCATATATTTT. Translating it yields CASRRLDDSGNTIYF. The rearrangement links TRBV4-1 to TRBJ1-3; D not certain. The germline gives CDR1 MGHRA, CDR2 YSYEKL. Between the trimmed V and J ends, which lost 6 bases and 0 bases, there was a span of 12 bases. The CDR3 extends over 15 amino acids.

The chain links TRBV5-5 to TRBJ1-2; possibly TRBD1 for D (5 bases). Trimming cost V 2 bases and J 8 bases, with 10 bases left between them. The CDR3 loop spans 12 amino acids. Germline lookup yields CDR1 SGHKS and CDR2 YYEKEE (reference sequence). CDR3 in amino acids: CASSFPGPGYTF. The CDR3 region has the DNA TGTGCCAGCAGCTTCCCAGGGCCCGGCTACACCTTC.